The 21 T cell receptor beta chains below all came from one sample that was sequenced in a study of blood T cell repertoires in COVID-19. TCRdb's copy holds only in-frame clones and misses some; the assay was immunoSEQ multiplex PCR. The sample holds about 120,000 clones, around 87% seen once. The sequenced sample was peripheral blood. The receptors originated from an older woman with COVID-19, enrolled during active disease.

This chain links TRBV7-3 with TRBJ1-1; TRBD1 matches at 8 bases. Per germline, CDR1 SGHTA and CDR2 FQGTGA. This CDR3 has 15 amino acids. V shed 5 bases and J 8 bases; nucleotides not matched to a gene: 13. Here the CDR3 DNA reads TGTGCCAGCAGCCCACAGGGGGGGGCACCAGGCGAAGCTTTCTTT. This gives the protein CASSPQGGAPGEAFF.

The chain employs TRBV5-4 and TRBJ1-1; TRBD1 is a possible D gene (5 bases). Germline lookup yields CDR1 SGHNT and CDR2 YYREEE (reference sequence). V was pared by 4 bases and J by 6 bases, with 19 bases between. CDR3 length equals 15 residues. The CDR3 loop is CASSPLTGGIAEAFF. As DNA, the CDR3 is TGTGCCAGCAGCCCGCTTACGGGGGGAATCGCTGAAGCTTTCTTT. Looking up the rest from reference TRBV5-4 and TRBJ1-1 gives the full variable domain: ETGVTQSPTHLIKTRGQQVTLRCSSQSGHNTVSWYQQALGQGPQFIFQYYREEENGRGNFPPRFSGLQFPNYSSELNVNALELDDSALYLCASSPLTGGIAEAFFGQGTRLTVV.

V gene TRBV15 combines with J gene TRBJ1-4, with D hard to call. Germline CDR1 LNHNV, CDR2 YYDKDF (reference sequence). V lost 0 bases, J lost 5 bases, and 7 bases lay in between. The CDR3 extends over 14 amino acids. CDR3 protein: CATSRDDGNEKLFF. The CDR3 DNA reads as TGTGCCACCAGCAGAGATGACGGGAATGAAAAACTGTTTTTT.

The chain has TRBV9 and TRBJ2-3, with D hard to call. CDR1 is SGDLS and CDR2 is YYNGEE in the germline V gene. Trimming removed 1 base at V and 4 bases at J, with 10 bases between. The CDR3 length is 14 residues. The CDR3 here is CASSVTVLADTQYF. Here the CDR3 DNA reads TGTGCCAGCAGCGTAACAGTTTTAGCAGATACGCAGTATTTT.

The chain is built from TRBV11-2 and TRBJ1-1; 9 bases line up with TRBD1. Germline trimming cut 6 bases from V and 10 bases from J; bases unmatched to any gene: 9. Germline CDR1 and CDR2: SGHAT and FQNNGV. The length of the CDR3 is 13 residues. The CDR3 here is CASRGGTGGPAFF. The CDR3 DNA sequence: TGTGCCAGCAGAGGTGGCACAGGGGGCCCAGCTTTCTTT.

The chain joins TRBV2 to TRBJ1-1; weak D call: TRBD1 (5 bases). Trimming pared 8 bases from V and 4 bases from J, leaving 20 bases between. The CDR3 sequence is 15 residues long. Germline assignment: CDR1 SNHLY and CDR2 FYNNEI. In DNA, the CDR3 is TGTGCCAGCGGGGCGTGGGCCGTCTCTGGCACTGAAGCTTTCTTT. Protein product: CASGAWAVSGTEAFF.

The genes are TRBV7-8 and TRBJ1-5, with D possibly matching TRBD1 (5 bases). With 9 bases removed from V and 2 bases from J, the gap between germline ends came to 20 bases. Per the germline V gene, CDR1 is SGHVS and CDR2 is FQNEAQ. The CDR3 contains 16 residues. The CDR3 nucleotides read TGTGCCAGTGGACAAACCGGGGGGGTCGGCAATCAGCCCCAGCATTTT. Amino acids: CASGQTGGVGNQPQHF.

The chain recombines TRBV5-6 with TRBJ2-3, with TRBD1 identical over 7 bases. J was trimmed by 0 bases and V by 5 bases; bases with no gene match: 6. The germline CDR1 and CDR2 sequences are SGHDT and YYEEEE. The CDR3 consists of 15 residues. Written as DNA, the CDR3 is TGTGCCAGCAGTGTAGGGGGCACTAGCACAGATACGCAGTATTTT. It codes for CASSVGGTSTDTQYF. Drawing the rest from reference TRBV5-6 and TRBJ2-3, the complete variable domain is DAGVTQSPTHLIKTRGQQVTLRCSPKSGHDTVSWYQQALGQGPQFIFQYYEEEERQRGNFPDRFSGHQFPNYSSELNVNALLLGDSALYLCASSVGGTSTDTQYFGPGTRLTVL.

The rearrangement links TRBV29-1 to TRBJ2-1; 7 nucleotides align to TRBD2. Germline V gives CDR1 SQVTM, CDR2 ANQGSEA. This CDR3 contains 15 residues. The V and J ends lost 1 base and 6 bases, in that order; junction bases with no gene match: 9. In DNA, the CDR3 is TGCAGCGTTGAAGGTGCCTGGGGGGGAGCCAATGAGCAGTTCTTC. The encoded protein is CSVEGAWGGANEQFF.

This chain uses TRBV18 with TRBJ1-1; D is ambiguous. The CDR3 runs 13 residues. Trimming removed 3 bases from V and 4 bases from J, with 9 bases in between. CDR1 is KGHSH, CDR2 LQKENI, per germline. CDR3 DNA: TGTGCCAGCTCACCGGGAGATCGCACTGAAGCTTTCTTT. Protein sequence: CASSPGDRTEAFF.

The V call is TRBV7-9, the J call TRBJ1-2; 7 positions agree with TRBD1. The CDR3 contains 17 residues. The ends lost 2 bases at V and 1 base at J; junction bases unmatched: 10. Germline CDR1 SEHNR, CDR2 FQNEAQ (reference sequence). The CDR3 region has the DNA TGTGCCAGCAGCTTAAGGGCCGGGGACAGACATAACTATGGCTACACCTTC. Protein: CASSLRAGDRHNYGYTF.

CDR3 DNA: TGCGCCAGCCATTGGACTAGCGGGGCGACCGGGGAGCTGTTTTTT. This gives the protein CASHWTSGATGELFF. V is TRBV5-1 and J is TRBJ2-2, with TRBD2 matching 12 bases. Per germline, CDR1 SGHRS and CDR2 YFSETQ. J gave up 5 bases and V 7 bases, and 6 bases lay outside the gene matches. The CDR3 sequence is 15 residues long.

The chain links TRBV5-1 to TRBJ1-2; 11 bases are shared with TRBD1. The CDR3 contains 18 residues. V was pared by 0 bases and J by 3 bases, with 10 bases of the junction left unmatched. Germline CDR1 is SGHRS and CDR2 is YFSETQ. The CDR3 here is CASSLGQGQGVIDYGYTF. The CDR3 DNA reads TGCGCCAGCAGCTTGGGACAGGGACAGGGGGTAATAGACTATGGCTACACCTTC.

This clone has just a few counts. V and J are TRBV19 and TRBJ1-2, with a tentative D call TRBD1 (6 bases). Per the germline V gene, CDR1 is LNHDA and CDR2 is SQIVND (reference sequence). Trimming pared 9 bases from V and 5 bases from J, leaving 19 bases between. The CDR3 length is 14 residues. The CDR3 reads CASTNRVLGYGYTF. CDR3 sequence (DNA): TGTGCCAGCACAAACAGGGTACTAGGGTATGGCTACACCTTC.

This chain connects TRBV27 to TRBJ1-4, with D possibly TRBD1 on 5 matching bases. The V gene lost 0 bases and the J gene lost 6 bases, with 17 bases spanning the gap. Germline CDR1 and CDR2: MNHEY and SMNVEV (reference sequence). This CDR3 is 17 amino acids long. The CDR3 sequence: CASSLSDQTVRDEKLFF. The CDR3 DNA is TGTGCCAGCAGTTTATCCGATCAGACAGTTCGAGATGAAAAACTGTTTTTT.

This chain uses TRBV3-1 (or the pseudogene TRBV3-2) with TRBJ2-7, with D possibly TRBD2 on 6 matching bases. The ends were cut back, 4 bases at V and 4 bases at J, with 20 bases in the middle. Germline V lookup: CDR1 LGHDT, CDR2 YNNKEL (reference sequence). The CDR3 extends over 16 amino acids. CDR3 bases: TGTGCCAGCAGCCCCCTCCTGGTAGCGGCCCAATACGAGCAGTACTTC. Translation: CASSPLLVAAQYEQYF.

The chain carries TRBV10-3 and TRBJ1-4; 9 bases are a match to TRBD1. The germline V gene has CDR1 ENHRY and CDR2 SYGVKD. The V segment lost 6 bases and the J segment 7 bases; nucleotides outside the gene matches: 3. The CDR3 extends over 13 amino acids. CDR3 bases: TGTGCCATCAGCCCGGGACAGGGTGAAAAACTGTTTTTT. Protein product: CAISPGQGEKLFF.

J is TRBJ1-1 and V is TRBV6-5, with D tentatively TRBD1 (5 bases). V gave up 5 bases and J gave up 8 bases, with 18 bases separating them. CDR3 length equals 14 residues. Germline V gene data show CDR1 as MNHEY and CDR2 as SVGAGI. CDR3 region: CASSPSAGTVEAFF. In DNA form, the CDR3 reads TGTGCCAGCAGTCCGAGCGCGGGGACTGTGGAAGCTTTCTTT.

V usage is TRBV2 and J usage is TRBJ1-5; D is uncertain. The CDR3 is 20 residues long. V lost 5 bases and J lost 0, with 26 bases in between. CDR1 and CDR2 from the germline V gene are SNHLY and FYNNEI. The CDR3 nucleotides read TGTGCCAGCAGTTCACTCCGGGCCCCACCCCGGGGAAATAGCAATCAGCCCCAGCATTTT. It yields the protein CASSSLRAPPRGNSNQPQHF.

The chain carries TRBV10-3 and TRBJ1-2, with 9 bases identical to TRBD1. The CDR3 totals 13 residues. Germline values: CDR1 ENHRY, CDR2 SYGVKD. V lost 6 bases to trimming and J lost 6 bases; unmatched junction nucleotides: 5. Here the CDR3 DNA reads TGTGCCATCAGGGACAGGGGTCATAATGGCTACACCTTC. Its protein product is CAIRDRGHNGYTF.

This clone was observed a few times. This chain uses TRBV28 with TRBJ1-5, with 7 bases aligning to TRBD1. The germline gives CDR1 MDHEN, CDR2 SYDVKM. The CDR3 is 15 residues long. Trimming took 6 bases from V and 0 from J; bases not matched to a gene: 5. The DNA of the CDR3 is TGTGCCAGCAGCCGGGACAGCAGTAGCAATCAGCCCCAGCATTTT. Translating gives CASSRDSSSNQPQHF. The variable domain in full, completed from reference TRBV28 and TRBJ1-5, reads DVKVTQSSRYLVKRTGEKVFLECVQDMDHENMFWYRQDPGLGLRLIYFSYDVKMKEKGDIPEGYSVSREKKERFSLILESASTNQTSMYLCASSRDSSSNQPQHFGDGTRLSIL.